The 23 T cell receptor delta chains reported below all come from one sample, sequenced in a study of gammadelta T cells in human blood. With CATT, TCRdb re-called clones from the RT-PCR reads. The sample holds some 290 delta-chain clones, around 39% seen once. The source material was Vgamma9Vdelta2 gamma-delta T cells from infant blood. These receptors all come from a human donor.

This clone was picked up a small number of times. The chain has TRDV2 and TRDJ2, with no clear D. TCRdb is silent on the J gene; assignment here came from matching the DNA to germline. From germline, CDR1 is GEAIGNYY and CDR2 EKD. This CDR3 has 13 amino acids. V shed 5 bases and J shed 0 bases, with 6 bases lying between them. This CDR3 reads CACGSALTAQLFF. The CDR3 DNA follows: TGTGCCTGTGGTAGTGCTTTGACAGCACAACTCTTCTTT.

Comments on this clone: It differs at one base from a far larger clone, so likely a read error. The genes are TRDV2 and TRDJ2; no definite D call. The J gene, missing from TCRdb, was assigned here through DNA to germline matching. V lost 3 bases, J lost 1 base, and 11 bases lay in between. This CDR3 region has 15 residues. The germline V gene encodes CDR1 GEAIGNYY and CDR2 EKD. The CDR3 sequence: CACDLLRDLTAQLFF. CDR3 coding DNA: TGTGCCTGTGACCTACTGAGGGATTTGACAGCACAACTCTTCTTT.

Concerning this clone itself: This is likely an artifact of a read error, given a far larger clone one base away. This chain links TRDV2 with TRDJ2; D not certain. The J gene is absent in TCRdb and was assigned here via DNA matching to germline. The ends were cut back, 0 bases at V and 0 bases at J, with 7 bases in the middle. The CDR3 has 15 amino acids. The germline gives CDR1 GEAIGNYY, CDR2 EKD. CDR3 region: CACDTVVALTAQLFF. The CDR3 bases are TGTGCCTGTGACACCGTTGTGGCTTTGACAGCACAACTCTTCTTT.

This clone was detected a few times. This probably arose from a read error, given a far larger clone one base away. The same CDR3 also results from other DNA sequences found in this sample. The genes are TRDV2 and TRDJ2, with 10 bases that match TRDD3. CDR3 length: 19 amino acids. Germline-derived CDR1 and CDR2 are GEAIGNYY and EKD. CDR3 sequence (DNA): TGTGCCTGTGACTCCTTACTGGGGGATGCCGGTACTTTGACAGCACAGCTCTTCTTT. Its protein is CACDSLLGDAGTLTAQLFF.

Note on this clone: A far bigger clonotype differs at one base, so this is likely a read error. The chain is built from TRDV2 and TRDJ2; D unresolved. The J gene, not given by TCRdb, was assigned here from a germline match of the nucleotide sequence. Per the germline V gene, CDR1 is GEAIGNYY and CDR2 is EKD. The CDR3 spans 15 residues. CDR3 sequence: CASDPLFGQTAQLFF. CDR3 coding DNA: TGTGCCAGTGACCCTCTCTTCGGCCAAACAGCACAACTCTTCTTT.

This clone was picked up a small number of times. A far larger clone differs by one base, so this is likely a read error. The V gene call is TRDV2, and the J gene call is absent. The germline CDR1 and CDR2 sequences are GEAIGNYY and EKD. The CDR3 spans 15 residues. As DNA, the CDR3 is TGTGCCTGTGACACCGTTGGGGCTTTGACAGCACAATTCTTCTTT. It codes for CACDTVGALTAQFFF.

This clone was found a few times. A much larger clonotype is one base distant, so this may be a read error. V gene TRDV2 combines with J gene TRDJ2; 11 bases agree with TRDD3. After removal of 2 bases from V and 5 bases from J, the junction contained 3 bases not matched to a gene. The CDR3 consists of 15 residues. Germline V gene sequence: CDR1 GEAIGNYY, CDR2 EKD. In DNA form, the CDR3 reads TGTGCCTGTGACAGCTGGGGGATACACACAGCACAACTCTTCTTT. Translated: CACDSWGIHTAQLFF.

To note about this clone: A single base is all that separates this from a far larger clone, so a read error is likely. This sample includes further DNA sequences coding for the same CDR3. J gene calling gave no result, while the V gene is TRDV2; the D call in the table, TRDD3, was not verified against the DNA. The CDR3 totals 21 residues. Germline CDR1 GEAIGNYY, CDR2 EKD. DNA of the CDR3: TGTGCCTGTGACACCGTACTGGGGGATACGAAAAGCTCCTGGGACACCCGACAAATGTTTTTC. It encodes CACDTVLGDTKSSWDTRQMFF.

On this clone itself: A read error is the likely source, as a far larger clone sits one nucleotide away. The rearrangement joins TRDV2 to TRDJ3, with 12 bases aligning to TRDD3. The J gene was not available in TCRdb and was assigned here by matching the DNA to germline segments. The CDR3 consists of 18 residues. Germline loops: CDR1 GEAIGNYY, CDR2 EKD. CDR3 nucleotide sequence: TGTGCCTGTGATACTGGGGGATACAGCTCCCGGGACACCCGACAGATGTTTTTC. Translating it yields CACDTGGYSSRDTRQMFF.

This clone was observed a few times. A far more abundant clone sits one base away, making this likely a read error. V usage is TRDV2 and J usage is TRDJ3; 9 nucleotides match TRDD3. The J gene was not available in TCRdb and was assigned here by matching the DNA to germline segments. The V gene's germline CDR1 is GEAIGNYY and CDR2 EKD. V was pared by 4 bases and J by 0 bases, with 18 bases of the junction left unmatched. CDR3 length: 22 amino acids. The CDR3 nucleotides are TGTGCCTGTGATACCGTATATACTGGGGGAGAAAGTAGCTCCTGGGACACCCGACAGATGTTTTTC. Translated, it gives CACDTVYTGGESSSWDTRQMFF.

In regard to this clone: This likely came from a read error, as a far larger clone is one base away. The V gene is TRDV2, the J gene TRDJ1, with 12 nucleotides matching TRDD3. TCRdb offers no J gene call, so here the DNA was matched to germline to obtain one. The CDR3 length is 20 residues. Germline-derived CDR1 and CDR2 are GEAIGNYY and EKD. V gave up 4 bases and J gave up 0 bases; unmatched junction bases: 17. The CDR3 DNA is TGTGCCTGTGAAGAATTGTTGGGTACTGGGGGATACATGTACACCGATAAACTCATCTTT. Translation: CACEELLGTGGYMYTDKLIF.

This clone was seen a handful of times. This is likely an artifact of a read error, given a far larger clone one base away. This rearrangement joins TRDV2 to TRDJ3, with 12 bases that match TRDD3. Per the germline V gene, CDR1 is GEAIGNYY and CDR2 is EKD. CDR3 length equals 18 residues. CDR3 residues: CACDNTGGYSWDARQMFF. CDR3 sequence (DNA): TGTGCCTGTGACAATACTGGGGGATACTCCTGGGACGCCCGACAGATGTTTTTC.

This clone was seen only a few times. This sequence is one base from a far larger clone and is likely a read error. V gene TRDV2 combines with J gene TRDJ2; 8 bases agree with TRDD3. This CDR3 region has 20 residues. Unmatched junction bases numbered 14, after V lost 0 bases and J lost 0 bases. The germline CDR1 and CDR2 sequences are GEAIGNYY and EKD. Here the CDR3 DNA reads TGTGCCTGTGACACCGTCGGGGATACTCAAAGCAGACCTTTGACAGCACAACTCTTCTTT. Its protein product is CACDTVGDTQSRPLTAQLFF.

In its sample, this clone is hyperexpanded. V and J are TRDV2 and TRDJ2; 9 positions agree with TRDD3. Germline CDR1 reads GEAIGNYY; CDR2 reads EKD. J lost 0 bases, V lost 2 bases, and 3 bases had no gene match. CDR3 length: 16 residues. The CDR3 nucleotides read TGTGCCTGTGACATACTGGGGGAAGCTTTGACAGCACAACTCTTCTTT. It specifies CACDILGEALTAQLFF.

About this clone itself: A far bigger clonotype differs at one base, so this is likely a read error. This chain connects TRDV2 to TRDJ3; 13 bases align to TRDD3. As TCRdb names no J gene, one was assigned here on the basis of a DNA match to germline. The germline V gene encodes CDR1 GEAIGNYY and CDR2 EKD. V lost 5 bases and J lost 0; bases outside the gene matches: 9. The CDR3 totals 20 residues. The CDR3 nucleotides read TGTGCCTGTGGCAAAGTACTGGGGGATACGCGCTCCTGGGACACCCGACAGATGTTTTTC. Translation: CACGKVLGDTRSWDTRQMFF.

For this clone: The likely explanation is a read error, given a far larger clone one base away. The chain carries TRDV2 and TRDJ3; D is possibly TRDD3 (6 bases). No J gene is reported in TCRdb; it was inferred here by comparing the DNA with germline. The CDR3 contains 18 residues. The germline V and J ends were trimmed by 1 base and 0 bases, with 12 bases remaining between them. CDR1 is GEAIGNYY, CDR2 EKD, per germline. The CDR3 DNA reads as TGTGCCTGTGACACTGGGGGTGTCAGCTCCTGGGACACCCGACAGATGTTTTTC. Amino acids: CACDTGGVSSWDTRQMFF.

Notes on this clone: A far larger clone differs by one base, so this is likely a read error. The sample has other DNA sequences that encode this CDR3 too. The V and J genes are TRDV2 and TRDJ2; 8 bases agree with TRDD3. CDR1 GEAIGNYY and CDR2 EKD come from the germline V gene. This CDR3 is 16 amino acids long. J gave up 2 bases and V 1 base, and 5 bases lay outside the gene matches. Here the CDR3 DNA reads TGTGCCTGTGACACTGTGGGGGATGCGTTGACAGCACAACTCTTCTTT. Translated, it gives CACDTVGDALTAQLFF.

Note on this clone: With a far larger clone one base away, a read error is the likely cause. The chain carries TRDV2 and TRDJ1; D unclear. TCRdb is silent on the J gene; assignment here came from matching the DNA to germline. The CDR3 spans 13 residues. Trimming shortened V by 3 bases and J by 4 bases, and 11 bases separated the two germline ends. Germline V gene lookup returns CDR1 GEAIGNYY and CDR2 EKD. The CDR3 spells CACDSVVDDKLIF. The CDR3 DNA follows: TGTGCCTGTGACTCGGTGGTTGACGATAAACTCATCTTT.

Only a few counts were recorded for this clone. A far larger clone differs by one base, so this is likely a read error. The chain carries TRDV2 and TRDJ1; 7 nucleotides align to TRDD3. The J gene, absent from TCRdb, was called here by matching the DNA to germline. The germline CDR1 and CDR2 sequences are GEAIGNYY and EKD. The V and J ends lost 0 bases and 6 bases, in that order; junction bases with no gene match: 3. CDR3 length: 13 residues. The CDR3 sequence: CACDTWGRHKLIF. The DNA for the CDR3 is TGTGCCTGTGACACCTGGGGGAGACATAAACTCATCTTT.

Regarding this clone: TCRdb's protein for this DNA is that of a much larger clone and differs from the translation at residue 14, likely a read error; the protein shown is the DNA translation. This chain uses TRDV2 with TRDJ1, with 8 bases lining up with TRDD3. CDR1 is GEAIGNYY, CDR2 EKD, per germline. The CDR3 consists of 16 residues. CDR3 region: CACDILGATYTDKRIF. The CDR3 nucleotides read TGTGCCTGTGACATACTGGGGGCTACGTACACCGATAAACGCATCTTT.

Concerning this clone itself: A far larger clone lies a single base away; this is likely a read error. The chain employs TRDV2 and TRDJ3; 9 nucleotides match TRDD3. TCRdb supplies no J gene; here it was assigned by aligning the nucleotide sequence to germline. Germline V CDR1 and CDR2: GEAIGNYY, EKD. This CDR3 is built from 19 residues. The CDR3 bases are TGTGCCAGTGACACCTGGGGGATGCCAAGCTCCTGGGACACCCGACAGATGTTTTTC. This translates into CASDTWGMPSSWDTRQMFF.

Comment on this clone: A read error is likely here: a far larger clone is one base away. V gene assignment gives TRDV2, but the J gene was left uncalled; whether TRDD3, the table's D call, matches the DNA was not checked. This CDR3 has 15 amino acids. Germline V lookup: CDR1 GEAIGNYY, CDR2 EKD. For the CDR3, the DNA is TGTGCCTGTGACACCTGGGGGATACGGACCGATAATCTCATCTTT. Translating it yields CACDTWGIRTDNLIF.

To note about this clone: With only one base between it and a far larger clone, this is likely a read error. Other DNA variants within this sample encode the same CDR3. The chain employs TRDV2 and TRDJ3; 11 bases match TRDD3. The CDR3 spans 17 residues. Germline V gene data show CDR1 as GEAIGNYY and CDR2 as EKD. Losses at the gene ends were 4 bases for V and 3 bases for J; bases not matched to a gene: 4. The CDR3 region has the DNA TGTGCCTGTGATACCACTGGGGGATACTGGGACACCCGACAGATGTTTTTC. Translated: CACDTTGGYWDTRQMFF.